This T cell receptor beta chain appears in the sequencing data of a study of blood T cell repertoires in COVID-19. Looking at the study overall: Specimens from acute and convalescent COVID-19 originated in the United States, Italy and Spain. T cells, B-cell-depleted T cells, or PBMCs provided the cDNA or gDNA that served as material.

Those enrolled in Seattle joined during active infection and were followed longitudinally afterward. Authors' methods: Estimated nucleated cell counts came from reference gene primer amplification. Generated by immunoSEQ multiplex PCR, the TCRdb table keeps only in-frame clones and is missing some. That table supplies the V and J calls and clone size; D and trimming were determined from the DNA. This table holds a few hundred thousand clones, about nine tenths found once. In its sample, this clone was seen a few times. The CDR3 spans 14 residues. Germline lookup yields CDR1 MNHEY and CDR2 SVGAGI. V was pared by 6 bases and J by 0 bases, with 2 bases of the junction left unmatched.

The chain couples TRBV6-5 to TRBJ2-3; TRBD2 matches at 8 bases. This clonotype originated in a woman aged 45-65 years with COVID-19, enrolled during active disease. The sample taken for sequencing was peripheral blood. For the CDR3, the DNA is TGTGCCAGCAGACTAGCGGAAAGCACAGATACGCAGTATTTT. Translating it yields CASRLAESTDTQYF.